This TCR beta chain derives from a study of identical twins. General study findings and limits: There were fewer insertions in abundant cord blood beta clonotypes, but memory repertoires showed no such pattern. The models systematically underestimated how much out-of-frame TCR alpha was shared in monozygotic twins. Invariant cells of the MAIT and iNKT types might have partly distorted the zero-insertion analyses.

As regards this clonotype: The target antigen is unknown.

Germline assignment: CDR1 MNHNS and CDR2 SASEGT. This CDR3 has 14 amino acids. V was shortened by 5 bases and J by 8 bases, with 16 bases between the two germline ends. TCRdb used MiXCR to reprocess the 5' RACE reads, holding one entry per CDR3 protein. The profile shows 450,000 to 500,000 distinct CDR3 sequences, roughly an eighth of them singletons. These data were also reused for a study on yellow fever vaccine responses in identical twins.

The chain combines TRBV6-1 with TRBJ2-4; the D call may be TRBD1 or TRBD2 (7 bases each). Sequenced sample: CD4+ T cells sorted from blood. This receptor was identified in a young woman in good health. Written as DNA, the CDR3 is TGTGCCAGCAGTCCACTGACAGGGAGGGACATTCAGTACTTC. This gives the protein CASSPLTGRDIQYF.